The sequence of this T cell receptor (beta chain) was determined in a study of cytomegalovirus exposure and HLA in healthy donors. Whole-study context: Earlier sequencing of about 179 million T cells yielded roughly 120 million unique TCR beta sequences.

The V end was cut by 6 bases, the J end by 3 bases, with 8 bases between. The CDR3 is 13 residues long. From germline, CDR1 is MDHEN and CDR2 SYDVKM. The PCR contained 60 Vbeta and 13 Jbeta primers. Here immunoSEQ multiplex PCR was the method, and the copy in TCRdb shows in-frame clones only, minus some. This sample has fewer than 200,000 clones, with 70% to 85% found just once. V and J are TRBV28 and TRBJ1-4; D not resolved. The TCR sequence derives from a girl aged 2-10 years in good health and CMV-seropositive. Sequenced material: PBMCs. This CDR3 is CASRRPANEKLFF. As DNA, the CDR3 is TGTGCCAGCAGACGTCCAGCTAATGAAAAACTGTTTTTT.